This T cell receptor beta chain was identified during a study of T cell clonality in common variable immunodeficiency. Trimming removed 9 bases from V and 4 bases from J; junction bases left unmatched: 3. The CDR3 has 12 amino acids. CDR1 is LNHDA and CDR2 is SQIVND in the germline V gene (reference sequence). The repertoire was sequenced with immunoSEQ multiplex PCR; TCRdb's copy has only in-frame clones and lacks some. The specimen has approximately 21,000 clones, none found just once. Most patients and controls had Caucasian heritage. Whole-study findings and limits: T cell subpopulation sequencing would be needed to explain CVID clonality. CVID subjects had higher TCRbeta clonality than healthy controls, most marked in about a third. Shared TCRbeta clones were fewer between CVID subjects than controls. Reportedly, TCR beta sequences from common variable immunodeficiency showed fewer deletions and N-nucleotide insertions.

In regard to this clone: Its cognate antigen is unknown. The read ends 3 residues shy of where the CDR3 ends; the end is completed using the germline J gene.

Sample: peripheral blood mononuclear cells. The TCR originated in a human donor with common variable immunodeficiency. The rearrangement links TRBV19 to TRBJ1-1, with 9 bases that match TRBD1. CDR3 in amino acids: CASKQGATEAFF. CDR3 DNA (partial): TGTGCCAGCAAACAGGGGGCCACTGAA.